These 7 T cell receptor beta chains came from one sample sequenced in a study of response to subunit inactivated influenza vaccine. TCRdb ran MiXCR on the RT-PCR reads and lists one entry per CDR3 protein. Of fewer than 600,000 distinct CDR3 sequences listed, approximately 6.9% were seen once; the top ten hold around 14%. Here the sequenced sample was PBMCs from blood, taken roughly 24 months after vaccination. All receptors come from a man between 50 and 69 years old who received an inactivated influenza vaccine.

This clonotype was counted only a few times. The chain joins TRBV15 to TRBJ2-1; TRBD2 matches at 10 bases. Germline V gene lookup returns CDR1 LNHNV and CDR2 YYDKDF (reference sequence). The CDR3 covers 16 residues. The J segment lost 8 bases and the V segment lost 2 bases, leaving 9 bases of the junction unmatched. The CDR3, as DNA: TGTGCCACCAGCAGACGTAGCGGGAGGAGTTTCGATGAGCAGTTCTTC. This codes for CATSRRSGRSFDEQFF.

This clonotype appeared a few times. The gene calls are TRBV6-2 or TRBV6-3 and TRBJ1-2; weak D call: TRBD1 (6 bases). The CDR3 is made up of 14 amino acids. The V end was cut by 5 bases, the J end by 4 bases, with 14 bases between. CDR1 and CDR2 from the germline V gene are MNHEY and SVGEGT. The CDR3 nucleotides are TGTGCCAGCAGTCCCCCCCGGGACACCTATGGCTACACCTTC. It codes for CASSPPRDTYGYTF.

V usage is TRBV5-6 and J usage is TRBJ2-1, with 11 bases identical to TRBD2. The CDR3 is made up of 15 amino acids. Germline CDR1 reads SGHDT; CDR2 reads YYEEEE. Losses at the gene ends were 6 bases for V and 4 bases for J; bases not matched to a gene: 6. The CDR3 DNA is TGTGCCAGCAAGCCGACTAGCGGGACGTACAATGAGCAGTTCTTC. Its translation: CASKPTSGTYNEQFF.

The rearrangement joins TRBV7-9 to TRBJ2-7; the D gene is possibly TRBD2 (6 bases). Trimming shortened V by 4 bases and J by 6 bases, and 19 bases separated the two germline ends. From germline, CDR1 is SEHNR and CDR2 FQNEAQ (reference sequence). The CDR3 covers 15 residues. The CDR3 DNA is TGTGCCAGCAGCTACTACGGGACTCAATCATTCGAGCAGTACTTC. Its translation: CASSYYGTQSFEQYF.

In its sample, this clonotype was seen a few times. The V gene is TRBV28, the J gene TRBJ2-5; 9 bases align to TRBD1. Unmatched junction bases numbered 9, after V lost 5 bases and J lost 5 bases. Per the germline V gene, CDR1 is MDHEN and CDR2 is SYDVKM. This CDR3 is built from 15 residues. The CDR3 region is CASSPPWTGVETQYF. The CDR3 DNA follows: TGTGCCAGCAGTCCTCCTTGGACAGGGGTGGAGACCCAGTACTTC.

This clonotype was found a few times. V usage is TRBV20-1 and J usage is TRBJ1-5; 8 bases align to TRBD1. The V gene's germline CDR1 is DFQATT and CDR2 SNEGSKA (reference sequence). The CDR3 has 17 amino acids. Trimming removed 3 bases from V and 12 bases from J; junction bases left unmatched: 22. The CDR3 sequence is CSASVDRVTYGRQGQHF. CDR3 in DNA: TGCAGTGCTAGTGTGGACAGGGTGACCTACGGGCGTCAAGGCCAGCATTTT.

V usage is TRBV7-9 and J usage is TRBJ2-5; a weak D match, TRBD1 (6 bases). V lost 2 bases to trimming and J lost 4 bases, with 14 bases between them. This CDR3 is 15 amino acids long. Germline V gives CDR1 SEHNR, CDR2 FQNEAQ (reference sequence). The CDR3 protein is CASSLLRGSLETQYF. The CDR3 DNA sequence: TGTGCCAGCAGCTTATTGAGGGGGTCATTAGAGACCCAGTACTTC.